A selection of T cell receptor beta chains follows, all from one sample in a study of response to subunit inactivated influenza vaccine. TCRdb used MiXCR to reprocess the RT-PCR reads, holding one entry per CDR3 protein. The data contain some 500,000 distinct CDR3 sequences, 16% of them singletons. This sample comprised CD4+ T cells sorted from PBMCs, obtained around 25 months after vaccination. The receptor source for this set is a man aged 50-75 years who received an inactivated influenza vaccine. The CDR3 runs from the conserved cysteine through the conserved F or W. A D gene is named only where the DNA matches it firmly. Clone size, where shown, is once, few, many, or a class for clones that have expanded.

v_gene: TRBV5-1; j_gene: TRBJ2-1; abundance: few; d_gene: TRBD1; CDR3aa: CASSTGQGGGNEQFF; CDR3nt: TGCGCCAGCAGCACCGGACAGGGGGGAGGCAATGAGCAGTTCTTC
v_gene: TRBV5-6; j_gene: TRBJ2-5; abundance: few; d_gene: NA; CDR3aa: CASSQTETYQETQYF; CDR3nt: TGTGCCAGCAGCCAGACAGAAACGTACCAAGAGACCCAGTACTTC
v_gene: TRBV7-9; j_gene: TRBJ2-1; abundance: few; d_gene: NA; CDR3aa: CASTLVLSGRTYNEQFF; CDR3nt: TGTGCCAGCACCTTAGTACTGTCAGGGAGGACCTACAATGAGCAGTTCTTC
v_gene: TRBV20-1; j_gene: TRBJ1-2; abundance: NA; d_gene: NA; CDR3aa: CSAHWRGASAWGYTF; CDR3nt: TGCAGTGCCCATTGGAGGGGGGCTAGTGCTTGGGGCTACACCTTC
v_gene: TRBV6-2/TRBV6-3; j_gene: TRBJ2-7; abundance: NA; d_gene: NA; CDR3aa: CASGHEQYF; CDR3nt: TGTGCCAGCGGTCACGAGCAGTACTTC
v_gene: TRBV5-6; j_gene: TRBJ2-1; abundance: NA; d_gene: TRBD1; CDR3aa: CASTGQVYNEQFF; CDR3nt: TGTGCCAGCACCGGACAGGTATACAATGAGCAGTTCTTC
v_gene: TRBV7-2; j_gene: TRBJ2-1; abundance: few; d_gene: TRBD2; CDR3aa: CASSFTSGFYNEQFF; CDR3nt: TGTGCCAGCAGCTTCACTAGCGGCTTTTACAATGAGCAGTTCTTC
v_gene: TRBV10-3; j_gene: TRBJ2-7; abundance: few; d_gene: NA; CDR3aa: CAISERGTYEQYF; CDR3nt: TGTGCCATCAGTGAAAGGGGCACCTACGAGCAGTACTTC
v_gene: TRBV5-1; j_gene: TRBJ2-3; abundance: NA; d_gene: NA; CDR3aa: CASSSTVTDTQYF; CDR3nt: TGCGCCAGCAGCTCTACAGTCACAGATACGCAGTATTTT
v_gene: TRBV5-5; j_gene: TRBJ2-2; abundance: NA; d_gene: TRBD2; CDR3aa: CASSHLAGGPSGELFF; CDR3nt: TGTGCCAGCAGTCACCTAGCGGGGGGGCCTAGCGGGGAGCTGTTTTTT
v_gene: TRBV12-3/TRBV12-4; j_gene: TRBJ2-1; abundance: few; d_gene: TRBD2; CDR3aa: CASRLAGGYNNEQFF; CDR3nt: TGTGCCAGCAGGCTAGCGGGGGGGTATAACAATGAGCAGTTCTTC
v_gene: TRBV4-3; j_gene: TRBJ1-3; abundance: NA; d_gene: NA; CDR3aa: CASSQDWVSGNTIYF; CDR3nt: TGCGCCAGCAGCCAAGATTGGGTTTCGGGAAACACCATATATTTT
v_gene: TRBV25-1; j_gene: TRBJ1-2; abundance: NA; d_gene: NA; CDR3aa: CASSEAGAYGYTF; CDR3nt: TGTGCCAGCAGTGAAGCAGGAGCTTATGGCTACACCTTC
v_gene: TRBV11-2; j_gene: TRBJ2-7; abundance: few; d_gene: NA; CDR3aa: CASSRIRSRYEQYF; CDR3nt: TGTGCCAGCAGCCGTATTAGGAGTAGGTACGAGCAGTACTTC
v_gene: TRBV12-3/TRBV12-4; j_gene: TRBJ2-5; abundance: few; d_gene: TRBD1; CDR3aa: CASGPGQGLETQYF; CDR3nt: TGTGCCAGCGGTCCGGGACAGGGTTTGGAGACCCAGTACTTC
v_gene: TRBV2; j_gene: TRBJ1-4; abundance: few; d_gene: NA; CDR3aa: CASSDSGEKLFF; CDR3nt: TGTGCCAGCAGTGATTCTGGTGAAAAACTGTTTTTT
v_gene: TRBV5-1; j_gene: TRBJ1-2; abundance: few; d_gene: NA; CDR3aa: CASSLQGRANYGYTF; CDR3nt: TGCGCCAGCAGCTTGCAAGGCAGGGCGAACTATGGCTACACCTTC
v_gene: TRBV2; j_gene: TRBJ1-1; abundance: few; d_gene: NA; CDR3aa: CASIPGTVNTEAFF; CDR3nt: TGTGCCAGCATCCCTGGGACGGTGAACACTGAAGCTTTCTTT
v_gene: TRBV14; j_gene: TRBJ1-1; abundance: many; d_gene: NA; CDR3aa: CASSQGRVNTEAFF; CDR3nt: TGTGCCAGCAGCCAAGGGAGAGTGAACACTGAAGCTTTCTTT
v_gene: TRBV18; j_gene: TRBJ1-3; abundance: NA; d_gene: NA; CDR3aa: CASSPPYSAGNTIYF; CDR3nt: TGTGCCAGCTCACCGCCTTACTCCGCTGGAAACACCATATATTTT
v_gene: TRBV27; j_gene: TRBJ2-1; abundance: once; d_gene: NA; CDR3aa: CASSSASPYNEQFF; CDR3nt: TGTGCCAGCAGTTCGGCGTCACCTTACAATGAGCAGTTCTTC
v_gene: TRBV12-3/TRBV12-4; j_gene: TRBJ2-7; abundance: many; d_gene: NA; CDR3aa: CASRTGIPNSEQYF; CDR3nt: TGTGCCAGCAGGACCGGAATCCCCAATTCCGAGCAGTACTTC
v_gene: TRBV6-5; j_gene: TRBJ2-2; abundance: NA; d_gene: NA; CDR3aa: CASSYSRRSTGELFF; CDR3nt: TGTGCCAGCAGTTACTCTCGTCGCAGCACCGGGGAGCTGTTTTTT
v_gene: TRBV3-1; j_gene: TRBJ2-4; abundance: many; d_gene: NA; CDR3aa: CASSRGGQDIQYF; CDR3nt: TGTGCCAGCAGCCGGGGAGGCCAGGACATTCAGTACTTC
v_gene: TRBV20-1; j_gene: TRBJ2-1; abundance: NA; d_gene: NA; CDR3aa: CSARVGNSYNEQFF; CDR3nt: TGCAGTGCTAGAGTCGGGAACTCCTACAATGAGCAGTTCTTC
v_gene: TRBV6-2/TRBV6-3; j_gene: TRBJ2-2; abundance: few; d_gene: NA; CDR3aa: CASRRRTNTGELFF; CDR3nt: TGTGCCAGCAGACGACGTACGAACACCGGGGAGCTGTTTTTT
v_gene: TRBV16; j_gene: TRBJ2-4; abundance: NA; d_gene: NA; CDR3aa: CASSQAGPKNIQYF; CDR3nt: TGTGCCAGCAGCCAAGCGGGTCCCAAAAACATTCAGTACTTC
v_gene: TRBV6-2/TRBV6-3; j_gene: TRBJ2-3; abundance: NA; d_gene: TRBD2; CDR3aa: CASSWGLAESTDTQYF; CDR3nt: TGTGCCAGCAGTTGGGGACTAGCGGAGAGCACAGATACGCAGTATTTT
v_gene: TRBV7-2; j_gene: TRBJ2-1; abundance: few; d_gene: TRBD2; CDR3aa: CASSPRTSGGLGDEQFF; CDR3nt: TGTGCCAGCAGCCCCCGGACTAGCGGGGGGCTTGGGGATGAGCAGTTCTTC
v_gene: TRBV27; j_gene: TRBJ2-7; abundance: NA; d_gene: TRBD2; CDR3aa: CATSRTSGSYEQYF; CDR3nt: TGTGCCACCTCGCGGACTAGCGGGAGCTACGAGCAGTACTTC
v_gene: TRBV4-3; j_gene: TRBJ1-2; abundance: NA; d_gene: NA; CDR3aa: CASSQDPQGAYGYTF; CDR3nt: TGCGCCAGCAGCCAAGATCCCCAGGGAGCCTATGGCTACACCTTC
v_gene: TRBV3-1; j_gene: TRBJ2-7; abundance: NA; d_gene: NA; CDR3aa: CASSQGVVEQYF; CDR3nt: TGTGCCAGCAGCCAAGGAGTAGTCGAGCAGTACTTC
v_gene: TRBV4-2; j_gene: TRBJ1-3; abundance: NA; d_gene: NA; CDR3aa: CASSQSLSDSGNTIYF; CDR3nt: TGTGCCAGCAGCCAAAGTCTCAGCGACTCTGGAAACACCATATATTTT
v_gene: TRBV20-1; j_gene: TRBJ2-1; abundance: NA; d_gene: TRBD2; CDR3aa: CSARKRGAGYNEQFF; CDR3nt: TGCAGTGCTAGGAAGCGGGGGGCCGGCTACAATGAGCAGTTCTTC
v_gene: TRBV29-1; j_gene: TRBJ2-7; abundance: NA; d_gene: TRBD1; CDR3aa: CSVVRDSSYEQYF; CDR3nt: TGCAGCGTTGTAAGGGACAGTTCCTACGAGCAGTACTTC
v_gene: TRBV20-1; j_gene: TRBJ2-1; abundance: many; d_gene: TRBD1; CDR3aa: CSARGGAGTGNWFF; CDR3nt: TGCAGTGCTAGAGGGGGGGCGGGGACAGGGAATTGGTTCTTC
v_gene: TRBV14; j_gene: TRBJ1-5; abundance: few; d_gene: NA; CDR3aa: CASPDTEHQPQHF; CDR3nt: TGTGCCAGCCCGGACACGGAACATCAGCCCCAGCATTTT
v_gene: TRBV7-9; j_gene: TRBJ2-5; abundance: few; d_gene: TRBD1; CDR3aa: CASSPTGDPGGTQYF; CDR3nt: TGTGCCAGCAGCCCCACAGGGGACCCTGGGGGGACCCAGTACTTC
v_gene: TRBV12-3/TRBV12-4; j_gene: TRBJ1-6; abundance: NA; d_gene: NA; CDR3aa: CASSSGQHNSPLHF; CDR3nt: TGTGCCAGCAGTTCGGGCCAGCATAATTCACCCCTCCACTTT
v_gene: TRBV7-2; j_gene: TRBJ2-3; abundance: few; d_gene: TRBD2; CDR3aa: CASSLVRSLGRADTQYF; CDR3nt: TGTGCCAGCAGCTTAGTTCGCTCCCTGGGGAGGGCGGATACGCAGTATTTT
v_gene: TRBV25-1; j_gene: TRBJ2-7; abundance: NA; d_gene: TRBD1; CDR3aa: CASSAAGTGGSEQYF; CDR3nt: TGTGCCAGCAGTGCAGCCGGGACAGGGGGCTCCGAGCAGTACTTC
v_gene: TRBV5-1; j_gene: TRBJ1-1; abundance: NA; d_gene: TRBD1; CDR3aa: CASSLGGPRTFF; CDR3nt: TGCGCCAGCAGCTTAGGGGGCCCGAGGACTTTCTTT
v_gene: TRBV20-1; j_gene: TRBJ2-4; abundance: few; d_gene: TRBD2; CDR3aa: CSAAVAGGPNIQYF; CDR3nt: TGCAGTGCGGCCGTAGCGGGGGGGCCGAACATTCAGTACTTC
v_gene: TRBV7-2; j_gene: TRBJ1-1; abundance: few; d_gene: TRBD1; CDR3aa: CASSFVAGGAFF; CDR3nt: TGTGCCAGCAGCTTCGTTGCAGGGGGAGCTTTCTTT
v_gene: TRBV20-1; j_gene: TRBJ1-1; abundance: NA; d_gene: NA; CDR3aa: CSALHTGMNTEAFF; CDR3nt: TGCAGTGCCCTCCATACAGGAATGAACACTGAAGCTTTCTTT
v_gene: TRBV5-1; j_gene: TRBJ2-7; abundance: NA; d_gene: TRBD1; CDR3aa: CASSGQGFRSYEQYF; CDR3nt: TGCGCCAGCAGCGGACAGGGGTTTAGGTCCTACGAGCAGTACTTC
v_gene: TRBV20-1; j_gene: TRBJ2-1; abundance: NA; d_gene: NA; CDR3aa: CSANYLEQFF; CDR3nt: TGCAGTGCTAATTATCTAGAGCAGTTCTTC
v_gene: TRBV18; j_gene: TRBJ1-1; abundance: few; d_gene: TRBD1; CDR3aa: CASSPAGTGDTEAFF; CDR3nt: TGTGCCAGCTCACCCGCCGGGACAGGGGACACTGAAGCTTTCTTT
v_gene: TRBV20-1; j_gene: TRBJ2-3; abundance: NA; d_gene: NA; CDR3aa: CSARDLERPTDTQYF; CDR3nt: TGCAGTGCTAGAGATCTGGAGCGTCCCACAGATACGCAGTATTTT
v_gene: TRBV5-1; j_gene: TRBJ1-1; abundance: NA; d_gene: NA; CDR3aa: CASSPGFRAGTEAFF; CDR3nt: TGCGCCAGCAGCCCGGGATTTAGGGCTGGGACTGAAGCTTTCTTT
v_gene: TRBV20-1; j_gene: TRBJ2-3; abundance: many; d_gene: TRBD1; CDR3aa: CSARGDRDYTDTQYF; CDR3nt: TGCAGTGCTCGCGGGGACAGGGATTACACAGATACGCAGTATTTT
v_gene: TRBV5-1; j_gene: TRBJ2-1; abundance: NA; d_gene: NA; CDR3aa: CASSLEGDDVLGFF; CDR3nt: TGCGCCAGCAGCTTGGAAGGGGACGATGTCCTTGGGTTCTTC
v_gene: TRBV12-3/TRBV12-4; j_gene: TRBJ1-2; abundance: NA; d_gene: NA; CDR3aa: CASSLENRGYTF; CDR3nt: TGTGCCAGCAGTTTGGAGAACCGAGGCTACACCTTC